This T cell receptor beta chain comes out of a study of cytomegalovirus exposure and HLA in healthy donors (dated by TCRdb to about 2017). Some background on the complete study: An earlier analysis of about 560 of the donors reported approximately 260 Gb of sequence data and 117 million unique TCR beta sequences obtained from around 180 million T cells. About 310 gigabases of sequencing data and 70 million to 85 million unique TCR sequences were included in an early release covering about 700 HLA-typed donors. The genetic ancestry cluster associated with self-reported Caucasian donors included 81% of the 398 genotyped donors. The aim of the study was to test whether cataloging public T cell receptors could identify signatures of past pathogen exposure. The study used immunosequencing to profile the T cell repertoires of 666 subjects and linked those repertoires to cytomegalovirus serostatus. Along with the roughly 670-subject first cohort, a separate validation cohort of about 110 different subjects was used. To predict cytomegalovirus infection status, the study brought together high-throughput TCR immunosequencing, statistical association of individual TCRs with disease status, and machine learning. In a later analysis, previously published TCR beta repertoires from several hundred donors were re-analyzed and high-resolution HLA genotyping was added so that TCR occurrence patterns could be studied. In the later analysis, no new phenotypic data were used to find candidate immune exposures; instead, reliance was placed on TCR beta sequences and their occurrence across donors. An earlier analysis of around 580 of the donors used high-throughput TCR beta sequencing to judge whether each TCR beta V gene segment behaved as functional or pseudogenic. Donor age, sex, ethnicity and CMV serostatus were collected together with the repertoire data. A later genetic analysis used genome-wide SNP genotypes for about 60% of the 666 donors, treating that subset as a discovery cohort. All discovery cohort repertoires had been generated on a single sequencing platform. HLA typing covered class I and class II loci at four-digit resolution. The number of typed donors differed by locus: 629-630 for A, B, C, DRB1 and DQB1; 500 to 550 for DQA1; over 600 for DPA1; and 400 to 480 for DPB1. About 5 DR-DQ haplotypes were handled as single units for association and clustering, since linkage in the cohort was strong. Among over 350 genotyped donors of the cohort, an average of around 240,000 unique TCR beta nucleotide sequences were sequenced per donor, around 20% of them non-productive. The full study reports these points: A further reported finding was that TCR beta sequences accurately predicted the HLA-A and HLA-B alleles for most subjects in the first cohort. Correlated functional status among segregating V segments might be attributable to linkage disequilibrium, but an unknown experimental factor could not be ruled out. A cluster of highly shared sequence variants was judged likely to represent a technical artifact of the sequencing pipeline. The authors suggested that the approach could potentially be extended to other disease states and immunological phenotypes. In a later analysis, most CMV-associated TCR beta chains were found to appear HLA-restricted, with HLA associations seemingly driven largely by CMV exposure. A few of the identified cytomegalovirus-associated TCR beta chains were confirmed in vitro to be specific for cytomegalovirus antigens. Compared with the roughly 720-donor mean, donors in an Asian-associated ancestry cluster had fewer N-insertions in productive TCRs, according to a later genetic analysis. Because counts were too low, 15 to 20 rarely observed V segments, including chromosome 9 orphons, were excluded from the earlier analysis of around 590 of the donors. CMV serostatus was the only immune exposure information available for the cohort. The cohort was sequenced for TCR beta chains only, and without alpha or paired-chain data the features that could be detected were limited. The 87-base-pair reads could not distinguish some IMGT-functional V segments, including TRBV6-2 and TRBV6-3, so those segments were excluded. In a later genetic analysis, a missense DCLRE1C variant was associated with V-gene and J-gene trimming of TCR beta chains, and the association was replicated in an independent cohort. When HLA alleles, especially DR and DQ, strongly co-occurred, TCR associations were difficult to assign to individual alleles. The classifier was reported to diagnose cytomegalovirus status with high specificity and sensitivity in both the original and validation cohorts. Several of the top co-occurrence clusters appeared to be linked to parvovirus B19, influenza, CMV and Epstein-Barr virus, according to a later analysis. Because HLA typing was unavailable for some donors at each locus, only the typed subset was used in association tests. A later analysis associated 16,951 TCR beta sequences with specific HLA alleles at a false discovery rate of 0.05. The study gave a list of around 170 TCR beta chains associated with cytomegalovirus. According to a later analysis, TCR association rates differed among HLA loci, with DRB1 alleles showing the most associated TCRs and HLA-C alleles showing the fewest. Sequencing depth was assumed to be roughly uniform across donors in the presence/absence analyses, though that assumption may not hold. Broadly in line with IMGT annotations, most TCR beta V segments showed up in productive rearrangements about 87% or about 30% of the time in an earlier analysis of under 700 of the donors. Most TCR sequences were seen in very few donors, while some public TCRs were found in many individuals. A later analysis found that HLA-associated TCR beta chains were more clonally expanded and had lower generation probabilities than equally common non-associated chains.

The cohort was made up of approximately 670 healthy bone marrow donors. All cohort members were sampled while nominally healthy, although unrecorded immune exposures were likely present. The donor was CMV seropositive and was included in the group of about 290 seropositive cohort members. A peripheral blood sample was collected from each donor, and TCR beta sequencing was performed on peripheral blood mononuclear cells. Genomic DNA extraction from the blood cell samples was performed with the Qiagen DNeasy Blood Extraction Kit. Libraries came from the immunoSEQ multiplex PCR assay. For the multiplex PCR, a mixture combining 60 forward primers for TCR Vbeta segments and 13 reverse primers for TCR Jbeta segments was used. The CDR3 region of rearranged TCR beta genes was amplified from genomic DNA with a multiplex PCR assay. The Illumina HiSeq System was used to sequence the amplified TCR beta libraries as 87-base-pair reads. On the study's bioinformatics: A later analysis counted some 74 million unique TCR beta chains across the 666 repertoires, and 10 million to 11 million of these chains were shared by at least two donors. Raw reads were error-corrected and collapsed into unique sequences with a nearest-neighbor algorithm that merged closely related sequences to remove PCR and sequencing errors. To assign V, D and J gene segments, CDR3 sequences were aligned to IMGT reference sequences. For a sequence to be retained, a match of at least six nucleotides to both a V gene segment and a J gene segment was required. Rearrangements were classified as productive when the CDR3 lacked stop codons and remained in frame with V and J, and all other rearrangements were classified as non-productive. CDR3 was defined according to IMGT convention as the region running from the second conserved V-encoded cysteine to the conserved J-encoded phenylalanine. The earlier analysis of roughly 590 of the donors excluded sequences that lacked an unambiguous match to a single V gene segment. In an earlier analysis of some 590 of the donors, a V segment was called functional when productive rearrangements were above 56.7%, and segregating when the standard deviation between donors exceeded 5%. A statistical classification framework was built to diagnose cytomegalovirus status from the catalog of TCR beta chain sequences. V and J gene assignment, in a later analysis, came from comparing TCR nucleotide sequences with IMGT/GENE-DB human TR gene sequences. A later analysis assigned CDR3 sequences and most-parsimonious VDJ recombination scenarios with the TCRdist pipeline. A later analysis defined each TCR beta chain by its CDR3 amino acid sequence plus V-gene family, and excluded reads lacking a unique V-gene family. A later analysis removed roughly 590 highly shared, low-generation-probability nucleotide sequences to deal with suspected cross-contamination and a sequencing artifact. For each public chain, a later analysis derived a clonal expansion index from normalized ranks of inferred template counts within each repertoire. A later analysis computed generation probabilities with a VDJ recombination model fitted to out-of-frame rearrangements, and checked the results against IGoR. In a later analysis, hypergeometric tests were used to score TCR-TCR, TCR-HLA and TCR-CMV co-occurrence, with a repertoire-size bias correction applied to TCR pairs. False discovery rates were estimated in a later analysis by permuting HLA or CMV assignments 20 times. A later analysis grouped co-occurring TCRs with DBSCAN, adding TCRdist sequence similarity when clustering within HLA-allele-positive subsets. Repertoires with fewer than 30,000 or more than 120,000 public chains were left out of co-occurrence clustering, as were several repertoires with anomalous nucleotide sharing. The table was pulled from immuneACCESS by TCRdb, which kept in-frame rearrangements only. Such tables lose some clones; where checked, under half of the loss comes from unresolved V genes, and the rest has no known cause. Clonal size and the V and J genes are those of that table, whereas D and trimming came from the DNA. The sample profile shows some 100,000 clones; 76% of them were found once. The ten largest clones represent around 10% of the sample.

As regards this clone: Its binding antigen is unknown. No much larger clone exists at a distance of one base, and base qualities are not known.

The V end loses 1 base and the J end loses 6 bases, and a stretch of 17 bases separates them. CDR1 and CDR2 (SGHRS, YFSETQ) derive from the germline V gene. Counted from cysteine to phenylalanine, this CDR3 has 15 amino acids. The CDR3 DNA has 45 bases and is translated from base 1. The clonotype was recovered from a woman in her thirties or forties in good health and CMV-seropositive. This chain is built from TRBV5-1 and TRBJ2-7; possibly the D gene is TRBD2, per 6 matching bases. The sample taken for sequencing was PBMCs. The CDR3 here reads CASSLRVGVGGEQYF. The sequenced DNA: TGCGCCAGCAGCTTGAGAGTGGGGGTCGGGGGCGAGCAGTACTTC.